This passage covers 27 T cell receptor beta chains from one sample sequenced in a study of blood T cell repertoires in COVID-19. Here immunoSEQ multiplex PCR was the method, and the copy in TCRdb shows in-frame clones only, minus some. The sample records 120,000 to 150,000 clones, 84% being singletons. Sequenced input: peripheral blood. These receptors came from a human donor in a cohort sampled during active COVID-19.

The chain links TRBV5-8 to TRBJ2-7; possibly TRBD1 for D (6 bases). Germline CDR1 reads SGHTS; CDR2 reads YDEGEE. The V and J ends lost 2 bases and 0 bases respectively, with 9 bases between them. The CDR3 length is 14 residues. CDR3 bases: TGTGCCAGCAGCTTAACAGGGCCCTCCTACGAGCAGTACTTC. Translating gives CASSLTGPSYEQYF.

CDR3 DNA: TGTGCCAGCAGTTACTCTACAGGCGTGGAGACTGAAGCTTTCTTT. Protein product: CASSYSTGVETEAFF. The J gene is TRBJ1-1, the V gene TRBV6-5; tentatively, D is TRBD1 (5 bases). The CDR3 is 15 residues long. Germline CDR1 MNHEY, CDR2 SVGAGI. The germline V and J ends were trimmed by 0 bases and 5 bases, with 13 bases remaining between them.

This clone was detected once. Other DNA sequences in this specimen translate into the identical CDR3. The chain is built from TRBV5-1 and TRBJ2-2; the match to TRBD1 covers 8 bases. The V and J ends lost 4 bases and 4 bases, in that order; junction bases with no gene match: 3. The germline gives CDR1 SGHRS, CDR2 YFSETQ. This CDR3 spans 14 amino acids. CDR3 coding DNA: TGCGCCAGCAGCCTGACAGGGGTCACCGGGGAGCTGTTTTTT. It translates to CASSLTGVTGELFF.

The chain is built from TRBV6-5 and TRBJ2-7; a weak D match, TRBD1 (6 bases). CDR3 length: 13 amino acids. Germline V gene data show CDR1 as MNHEY and CDR2 as SVGAGI. Deletions cut 6 bases from V and 5 bases from J, with 14 bases between. CDR3 protein: CASSSGVRHEQYF. The CDR3 bases are TGTGCCAGCAGCTCAGGGGTTAGACACGAGCAGTACTTC.

The J gene is TRBJ1-5, the V gene TRBV5-1; the match to TRBD1 covers 9 bases. V was pared by 4 bases and J by 6 bases, with 17 bases of the junction left unmatched. The germline V gene has CDR1 SGHRS and CDR2 YFSETQ. CDR3 length: 18 amino acids. CDR3 region: CASSPGQGTISPGQPQHF. The CDR3 DNA reads TGCGCCAGCAGCCCGGGACAGGGAACGATCTCGCCGGGTCAGCCCCAGCATTTT.

The chain joins TRBV20-1 to TRBJ1-4; D ambiguous. This CDR3 has 8 amino acids. V shed 6 bases and J shed 14 bases, with 7 bases lying between them. CDR1 is DFQATT, CDR2 SNEGSKA, per germline (reference sequence). CDR3 DNA sequence: TGCAGTGCCGGGAAGCTGTTTTTT. Translation: CSAGKLFF.

A few counts support this clone. Here the CDR3 reads CARQITGTAQPQHF. In DNA form, the CDR3 reads TGTGCCAGACAGATTACAGGGACGGCTCAGCCCCAGCATTTT. V usage is TRBV19 and J usage is TRBJ1-5; TRBD1 is a possible D gene (6 bases). The CDR3 contains 14 residues. V was shortened by 9 bases and J by 6 bases, with 18 bases between the two germline ends. CDR1 and CDR2 from the germline V gene are LNHDA and SQIVND (reference sequence). Drawing the rest from reference TRBV19 and TRBJ1-5, the complete variable domain is DGGITQSPKYLFRKEGQNVTLSCEQNLNHDAMYWYRQDPGQGLRLIYYSQIVNDFQKGDIAEGYSVSREKKESFPLTVTSAQKNPTAFYLCARQITGTAQPQHFGDGTRLSIL.

The chain employs TRBV7-3 and TRBJ2-2; maybe TRBD2 (5 bases). CDR3 length equals 16 residues. The germline CDR1 and CDR2 sequences are SGHTA and FQGTGA. V was cut by 2 bases and J by 4 bases, with 14 bases left in between. In nucleotides, the CDR3 is TGTGCCAGCAGCTTATCGAAGTCCGAGGGCACCGGGGAGCTGTTTTTT. It translates to CASSLSKSEGTGELFF.

The chain carries TRBV7-9 and TRBJ2-7; 7 nucleotides match TRBD1. The CDR3 extends over 16 amino acids. J was trimmed by 0 bases and V by 2 bases; bases with no gene match: 7. Looked up from germline, CDR1 is SEHNR and CDR2 is FQNEAQ (reference sequence). The CDR3 DNA follows: TGTGCCAGCAGCTTATATCCGGGACAGAGCTCCTACGAGCAGTACTTC. Encoded protein: CASSLYPGQSSYEQYF.

The V gene is TRBV10-1, the J gene TRBJ2-7, with D possibly TRBD1 on 6 matching bases. V was trimmed by 8 bases and J by 3 bases, leaving 14 bases between them. The germline V gene encodes CDR1 WNHNN and CDR2 SYGVQD (reference sequence). This CDR3 is 13 amino acids long. The CDR3: CASAGQGYYEQYF. The CDR3 bases are TGCGCCAGCGCCGGGCAGGGGTACTACGAGCAGTACTTC.

The V call is TRBV5-1, the J call TRBJ1-2, with 7 bases aligning to TRBD1. There are 15 residues in the CDR3. Germline V gene lookup returns CDR1 SGHRS and CDR2 YFSETQ. V trimming: 2 bases; J trimming: 4 bases; junction bases outside the gene matches: 8. The CDR3 nucleotides are TGCGCCAGCAGCTTTAGGGGGACAGAGACCTATGGCTACACCTTC. Its translation is CASSFRGTETYGYTF.

The J gene is TRBJ2-3, the V gene TRBV10-1; 7 bases line up with TRBD2. Trimming took 1 base from V and 1 from J; bases not matched to a gene: 5. The germline gives CDR1 WNHNN, CDR2 SYGVQD (reference sequence). CDR3 length: 16 amino acids. The CDR3: CASSEFSLAGTDTQYF. CDR3 DNA: TGCGCCAGCAGTGAGTTCTCGCTAGCGGGCACAGATACGCAGTATTTT.

This chain joins TRBV18 and TRBJ1-2; possible D gene TRBD1, 5 bases. V lost 4 bases to trimming and J lost 0 bases, with 9 bases between them. The CDR3 spans 14 residues. Germline CDR1 reads KGHSH; CDR2 reads LQKENI. The CDR3 here is CASSQTATNYGYTF. The CDR3, as DNA: TGTGCCAGCTCACAGACAGCCACTAACTATGGCTACACCTTC.

The chain couples TRBV13 to TRBJ2-3; 7 bases align to TRBD1. CDR3 length: 14 residues. Germline lookup yields CDR1 PRHDT and CDR2 FYEKMQ (reference sequence). The trim removed 0 bases at V and 4 bases at J, leaving 1 base unmatched. This CDR3 reads CASSLGTGADTQYF. Here the CDR3 DNA reads TGTGCCAGCAGCTTAGGCACAGGGGCAGATACGCAGTATTTT.

The chain recombines TRBV5-6 with TRBJ1-3; maybe TRBD1 (6 bases). Germline CDR1 SGHDT, CDR2 YYEEEE. This CDR3 has 17 amino acids. V lost 0 bases, J lost 4 bases, and 17 bases lay in between. CDR3 sequence (DNA): TGTGCCAGCAGCTTGGGATACAGGGTATTAGCGGGAAACACCATATATTTT. Translated: CASSLGYRVLAGNTIYF.

The chain recombines TRBV7-7 with TRBJ1-6; 8 bases map to TRBD1. CDR1 and CDR2 (germline): SSHAT, FNYEAQ (reference sequence). The CDR3 consists of 16 residues. The CDR3 is CASHTGTGVYNSPLHF. The CDR3 DNA is TGTGCTAGCCACACCGGGACAGGCGTCTATAATTCACCCCTCCACTTT.

The chain couples TRBV6-5 to TRBJ1-1; 8 bases fit TRBD1. Trimming cost V 8 bases and J 10 bases; bases outside gene matches: 6. The germline gives CDR1 MNHEY, CDR2 SVGAGI. The CDR3 covers 11 residues. CDR3 coding DNA: TGTGCCAGCCTAAGACAGGGGTCAGCTTTCTTT. Translation: CASLRQGSAFF.

By sample fraction, this clone is large (0.1 to 1%). This chain joins TRBV14 and TRBJ2-7; D is undetermined. V was pared by 4 bases and J by 2 bases, with 12 bases between. CDR1 is SGHDN and CDR2 is FVKESK in the germline V gene. This CDR3 is 14 amino acids long. In nucleotides, the CDR3 is TGTGCCAGCAGCCCACAATCCTTCCCCTACGAGCAGTACTTC. Its protein is CASSPQSFPYEQYF.

The chain recombines TRBV6-1 with TRBJ1-3; D is uncertain. Trimming removed 0 bases at V and 3 bases at J, with 9 bases between. The length of the CDR3 is 15 residues. In germline, CDR1 is MNHNS, CDR2 SASEGT. The CDR3 DNA reads TGTGCCAGCAGTGAAGCAGCAGGCGTTGGAAACACCATATATTTT. Protein product: CASSEAAGVGNTIYF.

The chain carries TRBV2 and TRBJ1-1; 9 bases are a match to TRBD1. The V segment lost 6 bases and the J segment 4 bases; nucleotides outside the gene matches: 6. The CDR3 length is 14 residues. CDR1 is SNHLY, CDR2 FYNNEI, per germline. The CDR3 DNA reads TGTGCCAGCAGCCCCACGACAGGGGGCACTGAAGCTTTCTTT. It specifies CASSPTTGGTEAFF. The whole variable domain, filled in from reference TRBV2 and TRBJ1-1, reads EPEVTQTPSHQVTQMGQEVILRCVPISNHLYFYWYRQILGQKVEFLVSFYNNEISEKSEIFDDQFSVERPDGSNFTLKIRSTKLEDSAMYFCASSPTTGGTEAFFGQGTRLTVV.

The CDR3 sequence is CASSHSGGYTGELFF. The CDR3 region has the DNA TGTGCCAGCAGCCACAGCGGGGGGTACACCGGGGAGCTGTTTTTT. The gene calls are TRBV3-1 (or the pseudogene TRBV3-2) and TRBJ2-2; 9 bases agree with TRBD2. The V and J ends lost 3 bases and 3 bases, in that order; junction bases with no gene match: 2. Germline V lookup: CDR1 LGHDT, CDR2 YNNKEL (reference sequence). This CDR3 region has 15 residues.

This clone came up many times. The CDR3: CASSPLIKGQLAGGPPDTQYF. CDR3 coding DNA: TGTGCCAGTAGTCCCCTCATAAAGGGGCAGCTAGCGGGGGGGCCTCCAGATACGCAGTATTTT. The rearrangement uses TRBV19 and TRBJ2-3; 12 bases map to TRBD2. The CDR3 is 21 residues long. V was clipped by 5 bases and J by 4 bases; unmatched bases: 22. Per the germline V gene, CDR1 is LNHDA and CDR2 is SQIVND (reference sequence).

This clone is a singleton in its sample. The V call is TRBV7-9, the J call TRBJ2-7, with 10 positions matching TRBD1. This CDR3 contains 15 residues. Germline V gives CDR1 SEHNR, CDR2 FQNEAQ (reference sequence). V lost 5 bases to trimming and J lost 4 bases; unmatched junction nucleotides: 8. CDR3 in DNA: TGTGCCAGCAGCCGCACGACAGGGGGCGAGTACGAGCAGTACTTC. Translation gives CASSRTTGGEYEQYF.

This clone was picked up one time. The chain is built from TRBV3-1 (or the pseudogene TRBV3-2) and TRBJ2-3; 14 nucleotides align to TRBD2. J was trimmed by 8 bases and V by 3 bases; bases with no gene match: 10. Germline CDR1 and CDR2: LGHDT and YNNKEL (reference sequence). The CDR3 has 17 residues. In DNA form, the CDR3 reads TGTGCCAGCAGCCAGGACCGGACTAGCGGGGGGTGGGCTACGCAGTATTTT. Amino acid sequence: CASSQDRTSGGWATQYF.

This clone was observed once. This chain joins TRBV6-5 and TRBJ2-4; 10 nucleotides line up with TRBD1. Germline assignment: CDR1 MNHEY and CDR2 SVGAGI. Germline trimming cut 6 bases from V and 6 bases from J; bases unmatched to any gene: 8. This CDR3 is built from 15 residues. This CDR3 reads CASRPSGQGRNIQYF. CDR3 DNA: TGTGCCAGCAGACCTTCGGGACAGGGGCGAAACATTCAGTACTTC.

The rearrangement uses TRBV5-8 and TRBJ1-5; D is perhaps TRBD1 (5 bases). The CDR3 consists of 15 residues. Germline V gene lookup returns CDR1 SGHTS and CDR2 YDEGEE. Trimming cost V 2 bases and J 5 bases, with 14 bases left between them. For the CDR3, the DNA is TGTGCCAGCAGCTTCAGGGCCATTGTGGATCAGCCCCAGCATTTT. It yields the protein CASSFRAIVDQPQHF.

The rearrangement joins TRBV5-1 to TRBJ2-2; 12 bases align to TRBD2. V shed 4 bases, J shed 9 bases, and the junction held 10 bases outside the gene matches. The germline CDR1 and CDR2 sequences are SGHRS and YFSETQ. The CDR3 extends over 16 amino acids. CDR3 amino acids: CASSPSSGGAGRELFF. The DNA for the CDR3 is TGCGCCAGCAGCCCATCTAGCGGGGGGGCCGGCCGGGAGCTGTTTTTT.